This T cell receptor (beta chain) was captured by sequencing in a study of T cell responses to AZD1222 COVID-19 vaccine. The length of the CDR3 is 15 residues. The germline V gene encodes CDR1 SNHLY and CDR2 FYNNEI. V shed 2 bases and J 5 bases; nucleotides not matched to a gene: 6. The repertoire was sequenced with immunoSEQ multiplex PCR; TCRdb's copy has only in-frame clones and lacks some. The profile shows 95,000 to 110,000 clones, roughly 91% of them singletons. Sequences were derived from peripheral blood, sampled on day 0 of AZD1222 vaccination. The sequence was obtained from an adult in good health. The V call is TRBV2, the J call TRBJ2-7; TRBD2 agrees at 10 bases. CDR3 DNA: TGTGCCAGCAGTGAATTTCTAGCGGGAGTTGACGAGCAGTACTTC. Translated, it gives CASSEFLAGVDEQYF.